This T cell receptor (beta chain) was observed in a study of blood T cells in healthy people across ages. Germline CDR1 is DFQATT and CDR2 is SNEGSKA (reference sequence). The CDR3 is 13 amino acids. Between the trimmed V and J ends, which lost 4 bases and 5 bases, there was a span of 14 bases. Together with a sample-barcoded 5' primer, a J-beta primer mix was included in a second PCR lasting about 7 to 12 cycles. Each CDR3 protein is one row after TCRdb ran MiXCR on the 5' RACE reads. The table shows some 920,000 distinct CDR3 sequences, with around 54% occurring only once. The study's findings and limits: Higher naive T cell percentage went strongly together with higher TCR beta diversity. Getting older went along with TCR beta diversity per million T cells dropping roughly linearly.

To note about this clonotype: Its antigen is currently unknown.

Material: blood. The sequence came from a woman in her sixties or seventies in good health. The gene calls are TRBV20-1 and TRBJ2-5; a weak D match, TRBD2 (5 bases). The CDR3 sequence: CSANPRGWETQYF. The CDR3 nucleotides are TGCAGTGCTAACCCTCGGGGTTGGGAGACCCAGTACTTC.